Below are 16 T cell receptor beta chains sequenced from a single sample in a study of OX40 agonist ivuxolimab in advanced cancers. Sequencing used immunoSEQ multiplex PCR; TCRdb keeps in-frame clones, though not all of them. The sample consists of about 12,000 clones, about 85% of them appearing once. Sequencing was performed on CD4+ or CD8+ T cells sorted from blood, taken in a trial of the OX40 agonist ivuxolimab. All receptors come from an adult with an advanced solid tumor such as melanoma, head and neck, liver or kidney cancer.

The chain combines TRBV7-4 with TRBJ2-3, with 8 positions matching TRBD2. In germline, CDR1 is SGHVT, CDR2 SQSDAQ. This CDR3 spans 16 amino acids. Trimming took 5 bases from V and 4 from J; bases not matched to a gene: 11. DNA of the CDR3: TGTGCCAGCAGCCCTAACGGGGGGGAGGTCCCAGATACGCAGTATTTT. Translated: CASSPNGGEVPDTQYF.

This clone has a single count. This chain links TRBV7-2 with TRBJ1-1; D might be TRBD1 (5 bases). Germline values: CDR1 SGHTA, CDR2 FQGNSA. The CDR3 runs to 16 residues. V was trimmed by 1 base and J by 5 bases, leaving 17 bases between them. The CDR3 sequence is CASSLDDWRGMTEAFF. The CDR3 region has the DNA TGTGCCAGCAGCTTAGACGATTGGCGGGGGATGACTGAAGCTTTCTTT.

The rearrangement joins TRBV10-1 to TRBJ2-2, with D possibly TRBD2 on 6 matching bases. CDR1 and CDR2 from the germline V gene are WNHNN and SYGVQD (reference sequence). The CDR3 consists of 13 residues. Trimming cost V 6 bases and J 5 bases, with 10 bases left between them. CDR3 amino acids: CASRASETGELFF. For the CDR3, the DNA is TGCGCCAGCAGAGCTAGCGAGACCGGGGAGCTGTTTTTT.

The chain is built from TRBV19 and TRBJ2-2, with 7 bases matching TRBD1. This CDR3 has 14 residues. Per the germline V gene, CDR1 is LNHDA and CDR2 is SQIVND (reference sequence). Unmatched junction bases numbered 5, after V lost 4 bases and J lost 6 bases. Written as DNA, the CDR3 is TGTGCCAGTAGTACCCGACAGGGACCCGGGGAGCTGTTTTTT. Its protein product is CASSTRQGPGELFF. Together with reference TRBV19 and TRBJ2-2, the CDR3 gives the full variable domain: DGGITQSPKYLFRKEGQNVTLSCEQNLNHDAMYWYRQDPGQGLRLIYYSQIVNDFQKGDIAEGYSVSREKKESFPLTVTSAQKNPTAFYLCASSTRQGPGELFFGEGSRLTVL.

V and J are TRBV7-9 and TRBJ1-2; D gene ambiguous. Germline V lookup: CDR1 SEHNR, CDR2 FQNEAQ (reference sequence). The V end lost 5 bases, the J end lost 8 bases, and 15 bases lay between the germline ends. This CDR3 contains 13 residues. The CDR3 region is CASSPQVSLGYTF. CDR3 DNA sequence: TGTGCCAGCAGCCCTCAGGTGTCGCTCGGCTACACCTTC.

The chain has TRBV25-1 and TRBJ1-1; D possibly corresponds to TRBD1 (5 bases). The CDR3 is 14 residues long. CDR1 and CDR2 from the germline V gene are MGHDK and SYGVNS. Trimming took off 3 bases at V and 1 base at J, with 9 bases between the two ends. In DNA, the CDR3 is TGTGCCAGCAGTGAGGGACCTGCGAACACTGAAGCTTTCTTT. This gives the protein CASSEGPANTEAFF.

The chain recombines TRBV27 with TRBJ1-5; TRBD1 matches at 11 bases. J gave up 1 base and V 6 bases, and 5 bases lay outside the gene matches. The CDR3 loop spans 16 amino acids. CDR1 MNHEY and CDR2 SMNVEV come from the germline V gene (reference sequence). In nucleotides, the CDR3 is TGTGCCAGCAGCACCGGGACAGGGGGAAGCAATCAGCCCCAGCATTTT. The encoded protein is CASSTGTGGSNQPQHF.

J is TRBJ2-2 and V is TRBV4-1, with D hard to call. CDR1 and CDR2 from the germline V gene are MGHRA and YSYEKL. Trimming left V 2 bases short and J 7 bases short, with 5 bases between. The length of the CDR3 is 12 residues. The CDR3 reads CASSQSVGELFF. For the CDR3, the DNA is TGCGCCAGCAGCCAATCTGTCGGGGAGCTGTTTTTT.

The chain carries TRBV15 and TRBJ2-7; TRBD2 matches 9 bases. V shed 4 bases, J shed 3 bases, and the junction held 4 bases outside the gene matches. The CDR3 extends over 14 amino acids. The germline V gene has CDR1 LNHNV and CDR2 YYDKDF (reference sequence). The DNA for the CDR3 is TGTGCCACCAGCAAGAGCGGGGGGATCTACGAGCAGTACTTC. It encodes CATSKSGGIYEQYF.

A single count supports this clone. CDR3 in amino acids: CASSGLGDYGYTF. The CDR3 DNA reads TGTGCCAGCAGTGGATTGGGCGACTATGGCTACACCTTC. V gene TRBV2 combines with J gene TRBJ1-2; no firm D call. Trimming removed 4 bases at V and 3 bases at J, with 9 bases between. The CDR3 length is 13 residues. Germline V lookup: CDR1 SNHLY, CDR2 FYNNEI.

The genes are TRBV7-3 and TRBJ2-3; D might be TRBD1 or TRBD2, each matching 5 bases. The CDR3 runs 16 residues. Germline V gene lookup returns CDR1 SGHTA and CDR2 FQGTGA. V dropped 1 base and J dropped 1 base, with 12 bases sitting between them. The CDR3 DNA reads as TGTGCCAGCAGCTTAAGAGGGGATCACGGCACAGATACGCAGTATTTT. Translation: CASSLRGDHGTDTQYF.

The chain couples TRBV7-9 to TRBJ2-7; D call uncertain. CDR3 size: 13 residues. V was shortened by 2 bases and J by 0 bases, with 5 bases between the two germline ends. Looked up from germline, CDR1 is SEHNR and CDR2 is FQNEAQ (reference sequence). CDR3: CASSLSTSYEQYF. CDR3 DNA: TGTGCCAGCAGCTTAAGTACCTCCTACGAGCAGTACTTC.

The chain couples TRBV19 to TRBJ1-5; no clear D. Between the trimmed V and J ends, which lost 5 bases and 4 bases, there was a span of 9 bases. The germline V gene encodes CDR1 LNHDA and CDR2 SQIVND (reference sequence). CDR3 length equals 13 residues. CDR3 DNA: TGTGCCAGTAGTTTGACGGCAAATCAGCCCCAGCATTTT. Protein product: CASSLTANQPQHF.

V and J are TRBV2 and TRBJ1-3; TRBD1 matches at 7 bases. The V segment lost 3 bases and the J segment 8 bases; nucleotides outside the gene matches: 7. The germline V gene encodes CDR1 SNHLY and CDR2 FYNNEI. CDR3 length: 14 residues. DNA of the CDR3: TGTGCCAGCAGTGACGGTGACAGGGAGGACACCATATATTTT. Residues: CASSDGDREDTIYF.

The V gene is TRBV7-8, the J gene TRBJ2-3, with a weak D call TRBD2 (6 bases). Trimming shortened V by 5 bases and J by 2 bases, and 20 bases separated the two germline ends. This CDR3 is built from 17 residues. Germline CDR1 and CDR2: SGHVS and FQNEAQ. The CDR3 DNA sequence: TGTGCCAGCAGCCCCCGAATACCCCGGGGACTCACAGATACGCAGTATTTT. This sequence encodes CASSPRIPRGLTDTQYF.

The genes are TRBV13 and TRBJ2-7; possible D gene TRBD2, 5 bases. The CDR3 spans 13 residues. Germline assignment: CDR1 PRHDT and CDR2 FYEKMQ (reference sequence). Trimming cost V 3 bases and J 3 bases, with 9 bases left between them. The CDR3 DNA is TGTGCCAGCAGCTTCTTCGGGGACTACGAGCAGTACTTC. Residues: CASSFFGDYEQYF.